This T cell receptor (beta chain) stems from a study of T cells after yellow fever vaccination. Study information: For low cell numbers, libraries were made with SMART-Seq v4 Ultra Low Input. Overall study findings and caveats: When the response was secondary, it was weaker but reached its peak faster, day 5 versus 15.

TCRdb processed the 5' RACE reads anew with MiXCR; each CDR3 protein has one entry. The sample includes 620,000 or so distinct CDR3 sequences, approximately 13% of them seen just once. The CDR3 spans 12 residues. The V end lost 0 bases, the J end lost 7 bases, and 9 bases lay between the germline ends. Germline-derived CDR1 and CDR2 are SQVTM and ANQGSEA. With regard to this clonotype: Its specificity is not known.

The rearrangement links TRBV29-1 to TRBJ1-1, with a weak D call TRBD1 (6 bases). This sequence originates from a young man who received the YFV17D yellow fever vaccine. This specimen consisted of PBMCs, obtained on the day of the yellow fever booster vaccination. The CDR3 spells CSVEDLRGEAFF. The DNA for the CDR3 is TGCAGCGTTGAAGACCTCAGGGGTGAAGCTTTCTTT.